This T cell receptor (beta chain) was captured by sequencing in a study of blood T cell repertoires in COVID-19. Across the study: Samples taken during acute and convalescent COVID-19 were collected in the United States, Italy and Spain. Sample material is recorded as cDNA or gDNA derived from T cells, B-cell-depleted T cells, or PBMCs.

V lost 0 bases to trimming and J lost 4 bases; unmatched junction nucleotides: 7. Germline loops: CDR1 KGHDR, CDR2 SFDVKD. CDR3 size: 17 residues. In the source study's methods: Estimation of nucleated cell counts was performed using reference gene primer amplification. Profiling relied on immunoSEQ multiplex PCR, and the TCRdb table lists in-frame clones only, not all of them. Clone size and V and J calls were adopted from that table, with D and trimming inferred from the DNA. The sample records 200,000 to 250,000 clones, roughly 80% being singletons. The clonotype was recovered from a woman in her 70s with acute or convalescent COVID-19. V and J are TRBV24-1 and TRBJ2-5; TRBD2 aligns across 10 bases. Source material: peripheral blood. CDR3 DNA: TGTGCCACCAGTGATTTGGTCTTATCTAGCGGGAGAGAGACCCAGTACTTC. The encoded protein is CATSDLVLSSGRETQYF.